This T cell receptor beta chain is from a study of blood T cell repertoires in COVID-19. Study context: Collection of acute and convalescent COVID-19 samples took place in the United States, Italy and Spain.

CDR1 KGHDR and CDR2 SFDVKD come from the germline V gene. V was clipped by 4 bases and J by 7 bases, with 10 bases between them. The CDR3 totals 13 residues. Per the study methods: Estimates of nucleated cell counts were drawn from the amplification of reference gene primers. TCRdb's table, derived via immunoSEQ multiplex PCR, lists solely in-frame clones and lacks some. Clone size and the V and J calls come from that table; the DNA yielded D and trimming. The sample includes about 77,000 clones, 73% of them seen just once. The chain couples TRBV24-1 to TRBJ2-1, with TRBD2 as a possible D gene (5 bases). The receptor was derived from a man aged 55 to 70 with acute or convalescent COVID-19. Sequenced input: peripheral blood. The CDR3 here is CATSDRGWNEQFF. CDR3 in DNA: TGTGCCACCAGTGACCGAGGGTGGAATGAGCAGTTCTTC.